This TCR beta chain was sequenced in a study of vaccination and CD4 T cells after COVID-19. Study-wide points: The study found median SARS-CoV-2-reactive clonotypes rising from roughly 21 to 40, not significantly.

Treatment reported: roughly 10-day PBMC culture with coronavirus spike peptide pools or control peptides (ViraFEST assay). The cultures had half their medium swapped for fresh IL-2 medium on days 3 and 7. Looked up from germline, CDR1 is DFQATT and CDR2 is SNEGSKA (reference sequence). V lost 2 bases and J 2 bases, leaving 4 bases between the germline ends. The CDR3 is 12 residues long. This clonotype was counted only a few times. Antigen unknown. Oncomine TCR Beta short-read sequencing was applied to DNA from cultured CD4+ T cells. Genomic DNA was drawn out of CD4+ T cells grown in culture. A single record per CDR3 protein comes from TCRdb applying MiXCR to the PCR reads. The data contain about 18,000 distinct CDR3 sequences, about half of them singletons.

Source: CD4+ T cells from blood, cultured in vitro, taken before SARS-CoV-2 vaccination. This sequence originates from a human donor who had recovered from COVID-19. The V and J genes are TRBV20-1 and TRBJ2-1; no definite D call. CDR3 residues: CSARNTYNEQFF. CDR3 coding DNA: TGCAGTGCTAGAAACACCTACAATGAGCAGTTCTTC.